Shown below are 9 T cell receptor beta chains from a single sample sequenced in a study of high-grade serous ovarian cancer treatment subgroups. The tumor samples were collected prior to definitive surgery or chemotherapy. Sequenced by immunoSEQ multiplex PCR; TCRdb stores in-frame clones only, minus some. The table records 5,000 or so clones, roughly 75% of them present only once. Sample: tumor tissue. The source of these receptors is a human donor with high-grade serous ovarian cancer.

This rearrangement joins TRBV7-8 to TRBJ2-7; D gene ambiguous. This CDR3 has 12 residues. Trimming pared 1 base from V and 3 bases from J, leaving 4 bases between. The germline gives CDR1 SGHVS, CDR2 FQNEAQ. CDR3 region: CASSLEVYEQYF. The CDR3 region has the DNA TGTGCCAGCAGCTTAGAAGTCTACGAGCAGTACTTC.

V and J are TRBV19 and TRBJ1-3, with D perhaps matching TRBD1 (5 bases). The V end was cut by 4 bases, the J end by 0 bases, with 13 bases between. Germline values: CDR1 LNHDA, CDR2 SQIVND (reference sequence). The CDR3 is 16 residues long. DNA for the CDR3: TGTGCCAGTAGTACAATAGGACACCGCTCTGGAAACACCATATATTTT. It is translated as CASSTIGHRSGNTIYF.

This chain connects TRBV5-1 to TRBJ2-4; 9 bases map to TRBD1. The germline gives CDR1 SGHRS, CDR2 YFSETQ. V shed 2 bases and J 8 bases; nucleotides not matched to a gene: 14. The CDR3 runs 17 residues. CDR3 region: CASSLTTGTGLMDIQYF. The CDR3 DNA reads as TGCGCCAGCAGCTTAACGACCGGGACAGGGTTAATGGACATTCAGTACTTC.

This clone was detected only once. The J gene is TRBJ2-7, the V gene TRBV13; 8 bases line up with TRBD1. This CDR3 is built from 17 residues. V lost 6 bases to trimming and J lost 0 bases; unmatched junction nucleotides: 13. Germline V CDR1 and CDR2: PRHDT, FYEKMQ (reference sequence). DNA for the CDR3: TGTGCCAGCAGTTACGGACCAGGGGGCCGCAGCTCCTACGAGCAGTACTTC. Translating it yields CASSYGPGGRSSYEQYF.

The CDR3 spells CASSLRGEGEKLFF. The CDR3 nucleotides are TGTGCCAGTAGTCTACGGGGGGAGGGAGAAAAACTGTTTTTT. The chain has TRBV19 and TRBJ1-4; weak D call: TRBD1 (5 bases). V was shortened by 5 bases and J by 8 bases, with 15 bases between the two germline ends. The germline gives CDR1 LNHDA, CDR2 SQIVND (reference sequence). This CDR3 region has 14 residues.

This chain connects TRBV7-1 to TRBJ1-2; weak D call: TRBD1 (5 bases). TRBV7-1 is known as an ORF, though its function is uncertain. This CDR3 has 13 amino acids. The V and J ends lost 6 bases and 8 bases respectively, with 16 bases between them. The CDR3 loop is CASSWGETGGYTF. The CDR3 nucleotides read TGTGCCAGCAGTTGGGGGGAGACGGGAGGCTACACCTTC.

This sequence joins TRBV28 and TRBJ2-3; no clear D. CDR3 size: 15 residues. CDR1 MDHEN and CDR2 SYDVKM come from the germline V gene. Trimming took off 4 bases at V and 2 bases at J, with 13 bases between the two ends. The CDR3, as DNA: TGTGCCAGCAGTTCCCCTCCCGCGATCACAGATACGCAGTATTTT. The encoded protein is CASSSPPAITDTQYF.

The rearrangement joins TRBV30 to TRBJ1-1, with 10 nucleotides matching TRBD1. The CDR3 runs 14 residues. CDR1 and CDR2 from the germline V gene are GTSNPN and SVGIG (reference sequence). With V trimmed by 0 bases and J by 11 bases, 9 bases remained unmatched. The CDR3 sequence: CAWSVRDRGLYAFF. The CDR3 nucleotides are TGTGCCTGGAGTGTACGGGACAGGGGTCTCTACGCTTTCTTT.

This chain connects TRBV4-3 to TRBJ2-5; 11 bases are shared with TRBD2. The CDR3 totals 20 residues. After removal of 0 bases from V and 3 bases from J, the junction contained 15 bases not matched to a gene. Germline V lookup: CDR1 LGHNA, CDR2 YSLEER. The CDR3: CASSQDFFSLAGGKKETQYF. The CDR3 DNA sequence: TGCGCCAGCAGCCAAGACTTCTTCAGCCTAGCGGGGGGAAAGAAAGAGACCCAGTACTTC.